The next 17 T cell receptor beta chains were all read from a single sample in a study of shared clonotypes between healthy human individuals. TCRdb's table, derived via immunoSEQ multiplex PCR, lists solely in-frame clones and lacks some. Of about 980,000 clones listed, 70% to 85% are singletons. The sequenced material came from memory CD4+ T cells sorted from blood. Subset of the sample: CD45RA-negative fraction. Receptors were obtained from a man aged 18 to 29 in good health.

The J gene is TRBJ2-1, the V gene TRBV18; D not certain. Per the germline V gene, CDR1 is KGHSH and CDR2 is LQKENI. The CDR3 runs to 13 residues. V was pared by 0 bases and J by 5 bases, with 5 bases between. CDR3: CASSPPVDNEQFF. The CDR3 DNA reads as TGTGCCAGCTCACCACCGGTTGACAATGAGCAGTTCTTC.

The chain links TRBV7-9 to TRBJ1-6; no definite D call. V was pared by 3 bases and J by 5 bases, with 11 bases between. CDR3 size: 15 residues. Germline V lookup: CDR1 SEHNR, CDR2 FQNEAQ (reference sequence). CDR3 region: CASSFSQNNNSPLHF. The CDR3 DNA reads as TGTGCCAGCAGCTTCAGCCAGAACAATAATTCACCCCTCCACTTT.

This chain links TRBV5-4 with TRBJ2-1, with 7 bases identical to TRBD2. V lost 4 bases to trimming and J lost 6 bases; unmatched junction nucleotides: 10. Germline assignment: CDR1 SGHNT and CDR2 YYREEE (reference sequence). The CDR3 totals 15 residues. Here the CDR3 DNA reads TGTGCCAGCAGCCCCGGCGGGCTAGCGGCCAATGAGCAGTTCTTC. Its protein product is CASSPGGLAANEQFF.

The gene calls are TRBV28 and TRBJ2-5, with 7 bases fitting TRBD1. The germline V gene has CDR1 MDHEN and CDR2 SYDVKM. The CDR3 runs 15 residues. Trimming took 6 bases from V and 6 from J; bases not matched to a gene: 13. The DNA for the CDR3 is TGTGCCAGCAGCTCAGGGGGACCGGTGGGGAAGACCCAGTACTTC. This gives the protein CASSSGGPVGKTQYF.

This chain uses TRBV2 with TRBJ2-2; 8 bases match TRBD2. CDR1 SNHLY and CDR2 FYNNEI come from the germline V gene. V was pared by 7 bases and J by 11 bases, with 18 bases of the junction left unmatched. This CDR3 comprises 16 residues. For the CDR3, the DNA is TGTGCCAGCATTGTGACGGTCGGGGGGGGAGACGGAGAGCTGTTTTTT. This codes for CASIVTVGGGDGELFF.

The J gene is TRBJ2-1, the V gene TRBV6-1; perhaps D is TRBD1 or TRBD2 (5 bases each). V shed 3 bases and J shed 4 bases, with 13 bases lying between them. The CDR3 covers 15 residues. The germline CDR1 and CDR2 sequences are MNHNS and SASEGT. DNA for the CDR3: TGTGCCAGCAGTGAGGTCCGGGGCCAGTACAATGAGCAGTTCTTC. Its translation is CASSEVRGQYNEQFF.

This chain links TRBV19 with TRBJ1-1; 9 nucleotides match TRBD1. Germline lookup yields CDR1 LNHDA and CDR2 SQIVND (reference sequence). This CDR3 is built from 14 residues. J gave up 5 bases and V 7 bases, and 8 bases lay outside the gene matches. CDR3 nucleotides: TGTGCCAGTAAAACGGACAGGGGAAGAACTGAAGCTTTCTTT. Translation: CASKTDRGRTEAFF.

The chain employs TRBV19 and TRBJ1-4, with 7 bases that match TRBD1. The germline gives CDR1 LNHDA, CDR2 SQIVND (reference sequence). The junction had 5 bases not matched to a gene; V was cut back by 9 bases and J by 4 bases. The CDR3 runs 13 residues. Here the CDR3 reads CASHRGYNEKLFF. CDR3 DNA: TGTGCCAGCCACAGGGGCTATAATGAAAAACTGTTTTTT.

The chain couples TRBV7-2 to TRBJ2-7, with D perhaps assigned TRBD1 or TRBD2 (6 bases each). Germline assignment: CDR1 SGHTA and CDR2 FQGNSA. This CDR3 has 13 residues. V lost 5 bases and J 6 bases, leaving 14 bases between the germline ends. CDR3 amino acids: CASSIQGLGEQYF. The CDR3 DNA reads as TGTGCCAGCAGCATACAGGGACTCGGCGAGCAGTACTTC.

This chain links TRBV7-2 with TRBJ2-1, with D tentatively TRBD1 or TRBD2 (6 bases each). The germline CDR1 and CDR2 sequences are SGHTA and FQGNSA. This CDR3 contains 14 residues. The V and J ends lost 1 base and 9 bases respectively, with 13 bases between them. CDR3 in amino acids: CASSLESGAGEQFF. The CDR3 coding sequence is TGTGCCAGCAGCTTAGAATCGGGGGCGGGTGAGCAGTTCTTC.

The chain links TRBV19 to TRBJ2-7; D is ambiguous. The CDR3 totals 13 residues. V was cut by 0 bases and J by 3 bases, with 6 bases left in between. CDR1 and CDR2 from the germline V gene are LNHDA and SQIVND (reference sequence). The CDR3 DNA sequence: TGTGCCAGTAGTATAGAGCGTTTCTACGAGCAGTACTTC. As protein: CASSIERFYEQYF.

V and J are TRBV6-5 and TRBJ2-2, with D possibly matching TRBD1 (5 bases). This CDR3 spans 15 amino acids. The V and J ends lost 5 bases and 1 base respectively, with 11 bases between them. In germline, CDR1 is MNHEY, CDR2 SVGAGI. CDR3 in DNA: TGTGCCAGCAGTCTCGACAGACTGAACACCGGGGAGCTGTTTTTT. Protein: CASSLDRLNTGELFF.

This clone is a singleton in its sample. The CDR3 sequence is CASRLRSGHMNTEAFF. DNA for the CDR3: TGCGCCAGCAGACTGAGGAGCGGACACATGAACACTGAAGCTTTCTTT. The V and J genes are TRBV4-1 and TRBJ1-1; the D gene is possibly TRBD1 (5 bases). Per the germline V gene, CDR1 is MGHRA and CDR2 is YSYEKL. V lost 6 bases and J lost 0, with 17 bases in between. This CDR3 region has 16 residues.

CDR3 coding DNA: TGTGCCAGCAGCGTAGAGAGGGGGCGTCGGGGACTACTACTCTCAAGCACAGATACGCAGTATTTT. Protein sequence: CASSVERGRRGLLLSSTDTQYF. The chain employs TRBV9 and TRBJ2-3, with D perhaps assigned TRBD1 or TRBD2 (7 bases each). The V gene's germline CDR1 is SGDLS and CDR2 YYNGEE. Trimming removed 0 bases from V and 0 bases from J, with 29 bases in between. The CDR3 is 22 residues long.

The V call is TRBV18, the J call TRBJ2-5; D is perhaps TRBD1 or TRBD2 (5 bases each). Germline CDR1 is KGHSH and CDR2 is LQKENI. This CDR3 region has 14 residues. Trimming removed 6 bases at V and 5 bases at J, with 16 bases between. CDR3 nucleotide sequence: TGTGCCAGCTCTGTTATTTCGGGGACCGAGACCCAGTACTTC. Protein product: CASSVISGTETQYF.

In the case of this clone: Other nucleotide sequences from this sample produce the same CDR3. The chain has TRBV30 and TRBJ1-3; D not resolved. Germline CDR1 reads GTSNPN; CDR2 reads SVGIG (reference sequence). The CDR3 totals 12 residues. The V gene lost 3 bases and the J gene lost 4 bases, with 7 bases spanning the gap. CDR3 in amino acids: CAWRSNGNTIYF. For the CDR3, the DNA is TGTGCCTGGAGATCAAACGGAAACACCATATATTTT.

The chain has TRBV11-2 and TRBJ1-1; 12 nucleotides align to TRBD1. Losses at the gene ends were 4 bases for V and 1 base for J; bases not matched to a gene: 7. CDR1 is SGHAT, CDR2 FQNNGV, per germline. This CDR3 is built from 17 residues. The CDR3 region is CASSSGTGGASNTEAFF. DNA of the CDR3: TGTGCCAGCAGCTCAGGGACAGGGGGCGCCTCGAACACTGAAGCTTTCTTT.